This T cell receptor beta chain was recorded in a study of shared clonotypes between healthy human individuals. Assay used: immunoSEQ multiplex PCR; TCRdb lists only in-frame clones, some missing. The repertoire holds over 95,000 clones, around 66% seen once, with about 26% in the top ten. There were only Caucasian adults among the donors, and all lived in Nashville, Tennessee. The V gene's germline CDR1 is ENHRY and CDR2 SYGVKD. This CDR3 spans 13 amino acids. The ends were cut back, 4 bases at V and 5 bases at J, with 11 bases in the middle. The V gene is TRBV10-3, the J gene TRBJ1-2; no clear D. Material: memory CD8+ T cells sorted from blood. Subset described: CD45RO+ cells pooled with CCR7-negative TemRA cells. The receptor comes from a woman younger than 45 in good health. The chain's CDR3 is CAISGARGYGYTF. CDR3 in DNA: TGTGCCATCAGTGGAGCACGTGGGTATGGCTACACCTTC.